Listed below are T cell receptor beta chains from one sample, sequenced in a study of blood T cell repertoires in COVID-19. Assay: immunoSEQ multiplex PCR; the TCRdb copy retains only in-frame clones and omits some. The sample has about 100,000 clones, about nine tenths seen once; the top ten hold about 6.8%. The sample comprised peripheral blood. The receptors shown here come from a man aged 50-60 years with active or convalescent COVID-19. The CDR3 runs from the conserved cysteine through the conserved F or W. A D gene is named only where the DNA matches it firmly. Clone size is shown for a subset of rows, as once, few, many or a class of expanded clone.

J gene	V gene	clone size	D gene	CDR3 protein	CDR3 DNA
TRBJ1-1	TRBV28	.	TRBD1	CAGYRGGGTEAFF	TGTGCCGGTTACAGGGGAGGAGGAACTGAAGCTTTCTTT
TRBJ2-7	TRBV29-1	.	.	CSVAGPAYEQYF	TGCAGCGTTGCAGGGCCCGCCTACGAGCAGTACTTC
TRBJ1-5	TRBV24-1	.	.	CATSPGYYSNQPQHF	TGTGCCACCAGCCCAGGGTATTATAGCAATCAGCCCCAGCATTTT
TRBJ2-7	TRBV2	.	.	CASLHTRVEQYF	TGTGCCAGCCTCCACACCAGGGTCGAGCAGTACTTC
TRBJ2-3	TRBV7-2	.	.	CASSLGVRGDTDTQYF	TGTGCCAGCAGCTTAGGGGTCCGGGGAGACACAGATACGCAGTATTTT
TRBJ2-3	TRBV5-1	.	TRBD2	CASRTSGSADTQYF	TGCGCCAGCAGGACTAGCGGGAGCGCAGATACGCAGTATTTT
TRBJ2-6	TRBV4-2	.	.	CASSQRGANVLTF	TGTGCCAGCAGCCAGAGGGGGGCCAACGTCCTGACTTTC
TRBJ2-1	TRBV15	.	TRBD1	CATSNGQGGTQNEQFF	TGTGCCACCAGCAATGGACAGGGCGGGACCCAGAATGAGCAGTTCTTC
TRBJ2-1	TRBV19	.	.	CASSMGGGNEQFF	TGTGCCAGTAGTATGGGGGGAGGTAATGAGCAGTTCTTC
TRBJ2-7	TRBV28	.	TRBD1	CASSIAGTGNNYEQYF	TGTGCCAGCAGTATTGCCGGGACAGGGAATAACTACGAGCAGTACTTC
TRBJ2-5	TRBV7-6	.	.	CASSTGSTRGETQYF	TGTGCCAGCAGCACCGGGAGTACGCGGGGAGAGACCCAGTACTTC
TRBJ1-4	TRBV4-1	.	.	CASSMGSTRTNEKLFF	TGCGCCAGCAGCATGGGTTCGACACGAACTAATGAAAAACTGTTTTTT
TRBJ2-5	TRBV28	.	.	CASSQSGPQETQYF	TGTGCCAGCAGCCAGAGTGGGCCCCAAGAGACCCAGTACTTC
TRBJ1-4	TRBV7-2	.	.	CASSLQPGEKLFF	TGTGCCAGCAGCTTACAGCCCGGGGAAAAACTGTTTTTT
TRBJ1-2	TRBV5-6	.	.	CASSLDNVYGYTF	TGTGCCAGCAGCCTCGACAACGTCTATGGCTACACCTTC
TRBJ1-2	TRBV19	.	TRBD1	CASSGTGSNYGYTF	TGTGCCAGTTCCGGGACAGGGTCTAACTATGGCTACACCTTC
TRBJ2-3	TRBV28	once	TRBD2	CASSPFGRMDTQYF	TGTGCCAGCAGCCCGTTCGGGAGGATGGATACGCAGTATTTT
TRBJ1-1	TRBV27	.	.	CASSTWANTEAFF	TGTGCCAGCAGTACTTGGGCGAACACTGAAGCTTTCTTT
TRBJ1-1	TRBV18	.	.	CASSPAPRNTEAFF	TGTGCCAGCTCACCGGCCCCTAGGAACACTGAAGCTTTCTTT
TRBJ1-2	TRBV15	.	.	CATSKRSPATGTYDYTF	TGTGCCACCAGCAAAAGGTCCCCGGCGACAGGAACATATGACTACACCTTC
TRBJ1-2	TRBV4-1	.	.	CASSQEPGSNYGYTF	TGCGCCAGCAGCCAAGAACCGGGATCTAACTATGGCTACACCTTC
TRBJ2-7	TRBV18	once	.	CASSPSGIQPYEQYF	TGTGCCAGCTCACCATCCGGGATCCAGCCCTACGAGCAGTACTTC
TRBJ2-7	TRBV6-5	.	.	CASRVTRDSFYEQYF	TGTGCCAGCAGAGTCACCCGGGACTCCTTCTACGAGCAGTACTTC
TRBJ2-6	TRBV28	.	.	CASSWVSSFSGSGANVLTF	TGTGCCAGCAGTTGGGTATCGTCCTTCTCGGGCTCTGGGGCCAACGTCCTGACTTTC
TRBJ2-7	TRBV7-2	once	TRBD2	CASSSGLAGDGEQYF	TGTGCCAGCAGTTCTGGACTAGCGGGAGATGGGGAGCAGTACTTC
TRBJ1-1	TRBV10-3	.	.	CAISESPGNSEAFF	TGTGCCATCAGTGAGTCTCCCGGGAATTCTGAAGCTTTCTTT
TRBJ2-2	TRBV11-2	once	TRBD2	CASEGLAGVWNTGELFF	TGTGCCAGCGAGGGACTAGCGGGAGTATGGAACACCGGGGAGCTGTTTTTT
TRBJ1-6	TRBV6-4	few	TRBD1	CASSDRGRPYNSPLHF	TGTGCCAGCAGCGACAGGGGGCGCCCCTATAATTCACCCCTCCACTTT
TRBJ2-1	TRBV18	once	.	CASSPTTRQQFF	TGTGCCAGCTCACCAACGACTAGGCAGCAGTTCTTC
TRBJ2-1	TRBV7-9	.	TRBD1	CASSPGTGVLEQFF	TGTGCCAGCAGCCCCGGGACAGGGGTTTTAGAGCAGTTCTTC
TRBJ2-1	TRBV2	.	.	CASLRELHSGNEQFF	TGTGCCAGCCTACGGGAACTACACAGTGGGAATGAGCAGTTCTTC
TRBJ2-1	TRBV5-5	.	TRBD2	CASSPRLAGGSYNEQFF	TGTGCCAGCAGCCCGAGACTAGCGGGAGGATCCTACAATGAGCAGTTCTTC
TRBJ2-3	TRBV19	few	.	CASSIGGRVTDTQYF	TGTGCCAGTAGTATAGGAGGTAGAGTCACAGATACGCAGTATTTT
TRBJ2-7	TRBV27	.	TRBD1	CASSLSGQGAFEQYF	TGTGCCAGCAGTTTATCGGGACAGGGGGCGTTCGAGCAGTACTTC
TRBJ2-3	TRBV28	.	TRBD1	CASSTQGARGTDTQYF	TGTGCCAGCAGTACTCAGGGGGCGCGCGGCACAGATACGCAGTATTTT
TRBJ2-1	TRBV11-3	.	.	CASSQSYNEQFF	TGTGCCAGCAGCCAATCCTACAATGAGCAGTTCTTC
TRBJ1-5	TRBV27	few	TRBD1	CASSLQGVLQPQHF	TGTGCCAGCAGTTTACAGGGGGTATTGCAGCCCCAGCATTTT
TRBJ2-7	TRBV7-9	.	TRBD1	CASSLGARDRGQRYEQYF	TGTGCCAGCAGCTTAGGCGCCCGGGACAGGGGGCAACGGTACGAGCAGTACTTC
TRBJ2-6	TRBV28	.	TRBD1	CASSAVPGQARSGANVLTF	TGTGCCAGCAGCGCTGTGCCGGGACAGGCTAGGTCTGGGGCCAACGTCCTGACTTTC
TRBJ2-7	TRBV5-8	.	TRBD2	CASSRRASGVYEQYF	TGTGCCAGCAGCAGGAGGGCTAGCGGAGTCTACGAGCAGTACTTC
TRBJ2-1	TRBV10-2	.	.	CASGPGFDEQFF	TGCGCCAGCGGGCCCGGATTCGATGAGCAGTTCTTC
TRBJ2-7	TRBV18	.	.	CASSPTSGGGGTYEQYF	TGTGCCAGCTCACCAACCTCGGGGGGCGGTGGAACGTACGAGCAGTACTTC
TRBJ2-5	TRBV12-3/TRBV12-4	.	.	CASSLRQRETQYF	TGTGCCAGCAGTTTGCGGCAGAGGGAGACCCAGTACTTC